A selection of T cell receptor beta chains follows, all from one sample in a study of blood T cell repertoires in COVID-19. The repertoire was sequenced with immunoSEQ multiplex PCR; TCRdb's copy has only in-frame clones and lacks some. There are fewer than 30,000 clones in the sample; roughly four fifths occur only once, and about 24% lies in the top ten. Material: peripheral blood. Source of these receptors: a human donor in a cohort sampled during active COVID-19. CDR3s include the opening cysteine and the closing phenylalanine or tryptophan. The order of the fields is V gene, D gene, clone size, J gene, CDR3 protein, CDR3 DNA. The D gene is left open where the match is weak. Clone size is given for some rows only: seen once, a few or many times, or a class if the clone is expanded.

V: TRBV3-1/TRBV3-2
D: -
size: -
J: TRBJ1-5
CDR3: CASSQDLAGRANQPQHF
DNA: TGTGCCAGCAGCCAAGATTTGGCTGGCAGGGCCAATCAGCCCCAGCATTTT

V: TRBV6-2/TRBV6-3
D: TRBD1
size: -
J: TRBJ1-1
CDR3: CASSYPTGGTEAFF
DNA: TGTGCCAGCAGTTATCCGACAGGGGGGACTGAAGCTTTCTTT

V: TRBV5-1
D: -
size: -
J: TRBJ2-3
CDR3: CASSSTGYSTDTQYF
DNA: TGCGCCAGCAGCTCCACAGGGTATAGCACAGATACGCAGTATTTT

V: TRBV4-3
D: TRBD2
size: -
J: TRBJ2-1
CDR3: CASSQKPGTSGRVEQFF
DNA: TGCGCCAGCAGCCAAAAACCCGGGACTAGCGGGAGGGTTGAGCAGTTCTTC

V: TRBV30
D: TRBD2
size: -
J: TRBJ2-5
CDR3: CAWSGGTSGRETQYF
DNA: TGTGCCTGGAGTGGGGGGACTAGCGGGAGGGAGACCCAGTACTTC

V: TRBV19
D: -
size: -
J: TRBJ2-7
CDR3: CASSIDRGEQYF
DNA: TGTGCCAGTAGTATAGATCGAGGGGAGCAGTACTTC

V: TRBV19
D: TRBD2
size: -
J: TRBJ2-7
CDR3: CASSRVAGAHSYEQYF
DNA: TGTGCCAGTAGTAGGGTAGCGGGGGCGCACAGCTACGAGCAGTACTTC

V: TRBV10-3
D: -
size: -
J: TRBJ2-7
CDR3: CAISESGQLYEQYF
DNA: TGTGCCATCAGTGAGTCCGGACAGCTCTACGAGCAGTACTTC

V: TRBV6-5
D: -
size: -
J: TRBJ2-5
CDR3: CASSSTGTQYF
DNA: TGTGCCAGCAGTTCGACAGGGACCCAGTACTTC

V: TRBV28
D: TRBD2
size: -
J: TRBJ2-7
CDR3: CASSSGLHYEQYF
DNA: TGTGCCAGCAGTTCGGGACTACACTACGAGCAGTACTTC

V: TRBV6-2/TRBV6-3
D: TRBD1
size: -
J: TRBJ1-4
CDR3: CASSSGTGYEKLFF
DNA: TGTGCCAGCAGTTCCGGGACAGGGTATGAAAAACTGTTTTTT

V: TRBV28
D: TRBD1
size: -
J: TRBJ1-3
CDR3: CASTRQGVTGNTIYF
DNA: TGTGCCAGCACCCGACAGGGGGTAACTGGAAACACCATATATTTT

V: TRBV12-3/TRBV12-4
D: TRBD1
size: -
J: TRBJ1-1
CDR3: CASSGDSPLAFF
DNA: TGTGCCAGCAGCGGGGACAGTCCCCTAGCTTTCTTT

V: TRBV5-1
D: -
size: -
J: TRBJ2-6
CDR3: CASSSPFGANVLTF
DNA: TGCGCCAGCAGCTCCCCTTTCGGGGCCAACGTCCTGACTTTC

V: TRBV27
D: TRBD2
size: -
J: TRBJ2-2
CDR3: CASSYSGSPAGELFF
DNA: TGTGCCAGCAGTTATAGCGGGAGTCCGGCCGGGGAGCTGTTTTTT

V: TRBV19
D: -
size: -
J: TRBJ2-7
CDR3: CASSVRDRYEQYF
DNA: TGTGCCAGTAGTGTTCGGGATCGCTACGAGCAGTACTTC

V: TRBV19
D: TRBD1
size: -
J: TRBJ1-5
CDR3: CASSPLGQAKQPQHF
DNA: TGTGCCAGTAGCCCCCTGGGACAGGCCAAACAGCCCCAGCATTTT

V: TRBV5-4
D: TRBD2
size: -
J: TRBJ2-1
CDR3: CASSSQSGAIYNEQFF
DNA: TGTGCCAGCAGCTCTCAAAGCGGGGCTATCTACAATGAGCAGTTCTTC

V: TRBV27
D: -
size: -
J: TRBJ2-7
CDR3: CASSLSPGVYEQYF
DNA: TGTGCCAGCAGTTTAAGCCCCGGGGTCTACGAGCAGTACTTC

V: TRBV19
D: -
size: once
J: TRBJ1-1
CDR3: CASRSGRNTEAFF
DNA: TGTGCCAGTAGATCAGGGCGGAACACTGAAGCTTTCTTT